This T cell receptor beta chain was captured by sequencing in a study of T cell responses to AZD1222 COVID-19 vaccine. This clone is medium-sized. Germline loops: CDR1 MNHEY, CDR2 SVGEGT. J gave up 5 bases and V 1 base, and 6 bases lay outside the gene matches. This CDR3 is built from 15 residues. Libraries were prepared by immunoSEQ multiplex PCR; TCRdb keeps only in-frame clonotypes and omits some of them. Here the sample spans 85,000 to 130,000 clones, around nine tenths being singletons. The rearrangement uses TRBV6-2 or TRBV6-3 and TRBJ2-7; 9 nucleotides line up with TRBD1. The input for sequencing was peripheral blood, taken 28 days after the second dose of the MenACWY control vaccine. The TCR sequence derives from an adult who received the MenACWY meningococcal vaccine as a control. The CDR3 DNA is TGTGCCAGCAGTTACTACGGGACAGGGTTCGACGAGCAGTACTTC. It yields the protein CASSYYGTGFDEQYF.